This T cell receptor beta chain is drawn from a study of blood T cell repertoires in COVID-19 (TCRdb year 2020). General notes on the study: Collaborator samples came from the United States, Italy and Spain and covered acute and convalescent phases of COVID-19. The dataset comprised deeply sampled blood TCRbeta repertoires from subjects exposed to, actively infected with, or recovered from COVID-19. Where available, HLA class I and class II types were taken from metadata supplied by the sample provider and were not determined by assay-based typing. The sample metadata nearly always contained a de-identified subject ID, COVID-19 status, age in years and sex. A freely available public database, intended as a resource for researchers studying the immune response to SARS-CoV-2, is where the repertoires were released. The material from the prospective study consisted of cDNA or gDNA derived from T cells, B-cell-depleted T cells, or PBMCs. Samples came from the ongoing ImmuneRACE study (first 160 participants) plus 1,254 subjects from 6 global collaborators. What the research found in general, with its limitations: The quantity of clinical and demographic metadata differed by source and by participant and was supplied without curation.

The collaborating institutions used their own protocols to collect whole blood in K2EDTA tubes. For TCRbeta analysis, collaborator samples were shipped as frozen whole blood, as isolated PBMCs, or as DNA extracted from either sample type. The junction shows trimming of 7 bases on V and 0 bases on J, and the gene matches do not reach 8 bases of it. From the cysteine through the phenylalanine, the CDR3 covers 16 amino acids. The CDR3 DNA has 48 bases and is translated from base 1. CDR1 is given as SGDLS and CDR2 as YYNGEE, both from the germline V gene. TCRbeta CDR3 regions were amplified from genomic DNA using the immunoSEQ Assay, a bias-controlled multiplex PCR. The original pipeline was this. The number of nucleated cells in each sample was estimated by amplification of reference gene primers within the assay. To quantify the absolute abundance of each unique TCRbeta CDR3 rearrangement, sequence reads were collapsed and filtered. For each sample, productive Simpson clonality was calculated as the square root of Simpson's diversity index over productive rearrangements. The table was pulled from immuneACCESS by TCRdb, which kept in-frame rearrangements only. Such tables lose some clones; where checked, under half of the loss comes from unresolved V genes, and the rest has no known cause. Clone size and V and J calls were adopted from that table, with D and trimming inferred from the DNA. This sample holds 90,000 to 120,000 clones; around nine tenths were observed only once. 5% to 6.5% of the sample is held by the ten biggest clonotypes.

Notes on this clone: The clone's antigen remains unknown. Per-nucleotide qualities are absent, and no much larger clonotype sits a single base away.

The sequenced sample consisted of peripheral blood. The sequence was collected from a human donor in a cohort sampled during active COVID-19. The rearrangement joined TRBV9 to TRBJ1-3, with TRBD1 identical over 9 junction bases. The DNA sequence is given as TGTGCCAGCGCGGATAAGGGACAGGGCTCTGGAAACACCATATATTTT. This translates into CASADKGQGSGNTIYF.